This TCR beta chain was documented in a study of CD4 T cell repertoires in COVID-19. Study results and limitations: Sharing of several most expanded SARS-CoV-2-reactive clonotypes across memory subsets suggested intraclonal diversification.

Samples came from patients recovered from mild-to-severe COVID-19. This CDR3 region has 15 residues. With 10 bases removed from V and 4 bases from J, the gap between germline ends came to 20 bases. From germline, CDR1 is LNHDA and CDR2 SQIVND (reference sequence). As regards this clone: Its antigen remains unknown.

Only in-frame clones appear in the TCRdb table, and some are missing; sequencing was by immunoSEQ multiplex PCR. The table has about 75,000 clones, 83% seen once. The sample was CD4+ T cells from peripheral blood, taken after recovery from COVID-19. This receptor was identified in a human donor who had COVID-19. The V gene is TRBV19, the J gene TRBJ1-3; D is unclear. The CDR3 protein is CATRAVQKGGNTIYF. As DNA, the CDR3 is TGTGCCACCCGGGCCGTCCAAAAAGGAGGAAACACCATATATTTT. The complete variable domain, with remaining parts taken from reference TRBV19 and TRBJ1-3, reads DGGITQSPKYLFRKEGQNVTLSCEQNLNHDAMYWYRQDPGQGLRLIYYSQIVNDFQKGDIAEGYSVSREKKESFPLTVTSAQKNPTAFYLCATRAVQKGGNTIYFGEGSWLTVV.